The clone carrying this TCR beta chain was seen a handful of times. Its antigen is not known. This sample was taken from a study of shared clonotypes between healthy human individuals. Broader study findings: Naive CD4 clonotype sharing across several donors was approximately 5%. Clonotype sharing levels among donors were expected to vary with sequencing depth. The study found lower generation probabilities in non-shared clonotypes than in those shared by all four donors.

TCRdb's table, derived via immunoSEQ multiplex PCR, lists solely in-frame clones and lacks some. The sample includes approximately 1,500,000 clones, 95% to 99% of them seen just once. All donors were healthy HIV-negative adults lacking recent acute infections or vaccinations. Trimming stripped 3 bases from V and 4 bases from J, with 12 bases between. Germline CDR1 reads GTSNPN; CDR2 reads SVGIG (reference sequence). The CDR3 is made up of 13 amino acids. The V call is TRBV30, the J call TRBJ1-1, with D perhaps matching TRBD1 (5 bases). Material: naive CD4+ T cells sorted from blood. Specified subset: CD45RA+ positively selected. The source of this sequence is a man younger than 40 in good health. CDR3 sequence reads: CAWRTARATEAFF. As DNA, the CDR3 is TGTGCCTGGAGGACAGCCCGGGCCACTGAAGCTTTCTTT.